This T cell receptor (beta chain) stems from a study of cytomegalovirus exposure and HLA in healthy donors. On the study more broadly: The 120 validation repertoires used the same platform as the approximately 670 first-cohort repertoires (as reported by a later analysis). Study-wide results and caveats: Researchers catalogued over 150 TCR beta chains as cytomegalovirus-associated. High specificity and sensitivity for cytomegalovirus status were reported for the classifier. Specificity of a few CMV-associated chains for CMV antigens was verified in vitro.

Repertoires were generated with immunoSEQ multiplex PCR, while TCRdb's copy carries only in-frame clones and drops some. This sample has approximately 140,000 clones, with around nine tenths found just once. Germline CDR1 SGHDT, CDR2 YYEEEE. The CDR3 sequence is 16 residues long. The V gene end was trimmed by 0 bases and the J gene end by 5 bases; junction bases not matched to a gene: 9. Points on this clone: Its antigen is still unknown.

The clonotype originates from a man in his late teens or twenties in good health and CMV-seropositive. The sample was PBMCs. This chain connects TRBV5-6 to TRBJ2-7, with 9 bases lining up with TRBD1. The CDR3 nucleotides read TGTGCCAGCAGCTTGGGTGGGCCGGGACAGGGACACGAGCAGTACTTC. It specifies CASSLGGPGQGHEQYF.